This T cell receptor (beta chain) was recorded in a study of technical replicates of blood from several donors. Germline loops: CDR1 LNHDA, CDR2 SQIVND (reference sequence). V was clipped by 3 bases and J by 3 bases, with 9 bases between them. The CDR3 is made up of 14 amino acids. The data were produced by immunoSEQ multiplex PCR, yet TCRdb's version contains in-frame clones alone and is incomplete. The sample comprises 56,000 or so clones, roughly 95% of which are singletons, and around 4% rests with the top ten. The V gene is TRBV19, the J gene TRBJ1-5; a possible D gene is TRBD1 (5 bases). The TCR was taken from a human donor in good health. Some clones in this sample may be carry-over from other donors' samples. Sample: PBMCs. CDR3 in DNA: TGTGCCAGTAGTATGGGGCAGAACAATCAGCCCCAGCATTTT. It specifies CASSMGQNNQPQHF.